This T cell receptor (beta chain) is drawn from a study of early T cells in non-severe SARS-CoV-2 infection. This clonotype appeared many times. Each CDR3 protein is one row after TCRdb ran MiXCR on the 5' RACE reads. The sample has roughly 120,000 distinct CDR3 sequences; about 16% are singletons. This clonotype was sampled from an adult who was a healthcare worker with PCR-confirmed SARS-CoV-2 infection or an uninfected control (not recorded which). What was sequenced was whole blood.

The CDR3 protein is CASGRTGGAGLFF. The CDR3 DNA is TGTGCCAGCGGTCGGACAGGGGGCGCCGGGCTGTTTTTT. The chain has TRBV6-2 or TRBV6-3 and TRBJ1-4; TRBD1 matches at 11 bases. The junction had 10 bases not matched to a gene; V was cut back by 8 bases and J by 14 bases. Germline CDR1 and CDR2: MNHEY and SVGEGT. The CDR3 extends over 13 amino acids.